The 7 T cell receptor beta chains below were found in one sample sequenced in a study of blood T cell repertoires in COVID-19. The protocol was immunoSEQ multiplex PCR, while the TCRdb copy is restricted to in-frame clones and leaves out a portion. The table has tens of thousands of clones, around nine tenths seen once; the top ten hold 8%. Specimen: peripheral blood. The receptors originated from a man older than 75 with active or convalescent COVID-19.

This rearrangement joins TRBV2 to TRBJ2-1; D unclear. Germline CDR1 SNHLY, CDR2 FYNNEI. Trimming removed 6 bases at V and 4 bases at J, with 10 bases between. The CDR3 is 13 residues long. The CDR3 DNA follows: TGTGCCAGCAGCCGACTGAGGTACAATGAGCAGTTCTTC. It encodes CASSRLRYNEQFF.

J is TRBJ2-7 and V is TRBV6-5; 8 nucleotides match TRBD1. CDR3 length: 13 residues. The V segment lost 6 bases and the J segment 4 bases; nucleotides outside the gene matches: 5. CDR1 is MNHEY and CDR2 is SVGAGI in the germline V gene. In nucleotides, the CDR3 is TGTGCCAGCAGAAACAGGGGGGCATACGAGCAGTACGTC. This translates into CASRNRGAYEQYV.

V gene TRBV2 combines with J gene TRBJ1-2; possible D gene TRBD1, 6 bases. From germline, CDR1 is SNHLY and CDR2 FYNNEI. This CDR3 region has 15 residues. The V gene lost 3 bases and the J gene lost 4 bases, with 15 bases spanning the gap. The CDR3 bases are TGTGCCAGCAGTGATGGGGGGGGCAGCGGCTATGGCTACACCTTC. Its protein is CASSDGGGSGYGYTF.

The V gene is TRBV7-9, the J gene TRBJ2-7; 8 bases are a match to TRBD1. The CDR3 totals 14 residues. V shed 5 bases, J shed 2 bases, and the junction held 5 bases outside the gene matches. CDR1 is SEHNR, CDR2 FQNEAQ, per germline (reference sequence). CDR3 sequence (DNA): TGTGCCAGCAGCCGGACAGGGAGCGCCTACGAGCAGTACGTC. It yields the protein CASSRTGSAYEQYV.

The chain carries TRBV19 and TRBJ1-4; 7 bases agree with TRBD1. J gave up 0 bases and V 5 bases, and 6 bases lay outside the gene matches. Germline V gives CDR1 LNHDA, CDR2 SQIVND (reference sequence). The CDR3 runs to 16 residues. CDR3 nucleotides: TGTGCCAGTAGTCGCGCGACAGGGCCAACTAATGAAAAACTGTTTTTT. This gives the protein CASSRATGPTNEKLFF.

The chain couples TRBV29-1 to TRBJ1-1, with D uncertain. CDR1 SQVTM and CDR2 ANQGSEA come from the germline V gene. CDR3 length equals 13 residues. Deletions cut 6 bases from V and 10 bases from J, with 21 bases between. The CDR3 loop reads CSVPLGGGLAAFF. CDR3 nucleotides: TGCAGCGTCCCCTTGGGAGGCGGGCTGGCAGCTTTCTTT.

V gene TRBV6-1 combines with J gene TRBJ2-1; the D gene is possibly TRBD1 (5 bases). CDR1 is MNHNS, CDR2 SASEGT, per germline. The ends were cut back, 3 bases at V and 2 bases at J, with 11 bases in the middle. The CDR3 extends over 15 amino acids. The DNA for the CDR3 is TGTGCCAGCAGTGATCAGGCAGGGACCTACAATGAGCAGTTCTTC. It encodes CASSDQAGTYNEQFF.